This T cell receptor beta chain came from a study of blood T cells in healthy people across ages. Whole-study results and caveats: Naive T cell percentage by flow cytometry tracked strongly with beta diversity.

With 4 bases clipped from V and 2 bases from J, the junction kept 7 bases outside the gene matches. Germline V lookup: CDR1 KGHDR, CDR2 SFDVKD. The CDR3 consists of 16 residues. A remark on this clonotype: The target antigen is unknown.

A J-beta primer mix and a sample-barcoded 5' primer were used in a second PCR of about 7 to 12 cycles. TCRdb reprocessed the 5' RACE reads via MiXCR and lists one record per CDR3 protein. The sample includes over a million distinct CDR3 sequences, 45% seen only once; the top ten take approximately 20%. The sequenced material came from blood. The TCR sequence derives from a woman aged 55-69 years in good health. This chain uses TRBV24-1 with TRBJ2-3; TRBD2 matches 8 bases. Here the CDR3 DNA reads TGTGCCACCAGTGACCCCAGGACTAGCTCCACAGATACGCAGTATTTT. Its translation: CATSDPRTSSTDTQYF.